Sequencing of this T cell receptor (beta chain) was carried out in a study of blood T cell repertoires in COVID-19. Study information: Specimens from acute and convalescent COVID-19 originated in the United States, Italy and Spain. From T cells, B-cell-depleted T cells, or PBMCs came the material, which was cDNA or gDNA.

Authors' processing steps: Amplification of reference gene primers was used by the study to estimate nucleated cell counts. Produced via immunoSEQ multiplex PCR; TCRdb's table is partial and in-frame only. V, J and clone size were drawn from that table, and D and trimming were deduced from the DNA. The table shows under 300,000 clones, with 70% to 75% occurring only once. V was clipped by 0 bases and J by 0 bases, with 4 bases between them. The CDR3 spans 14 residues. Germline assignment: CDR1 SGHRS and CDR2 YFSETQ. Note on this clone: This may arise from a read error, as a much more abundant clone is one base away.

Input material: peripheral blood. The chain couples TRBV5-1 to TRBJ1-3; D uncertain. This receptor was taken from a woman of 80 years or more with acute or convalescent COVID-19. The CDR3 nucleotides read TGCGCCAGCAGCTTGGAGAGCTCTGGAAACACCATATATTTT. Residues: CASSLESSGNTIYF.